A single T cell receptor (beta chain) is shown here with its context. Its antigen is unidentified. The data originate from a study of T cell responses to AZD1222 COVID-19 vaccine. Study outcomes and limitations: Most donors were white British and more were female, and clonal diversity was possibly underestimated. The study reported that nearly half of spike-specific TCRs target unmutated variant regions. Among those given AZD1222, only five to seven were seropositive at baseline.

Germline V gene data show CDR1 as MNHEY and CDR2 as SVGAGI. The CDR3 length is 15 residues. The V end lost 0 bases, the J end lost 6 bases, and 12 bases lay between the germline ends. Second-dose timings of about 4 or about 12 weeks were pooled. TCRdb keeps only in-frame clones here, not all; method: immunoSEQ multiplex PCR. Among approximately 160,000 clones listed, 92% were seen once. Here the sequenced sample was peripheral blood, taken 28 days after the second AZD1222 dose. The V gene is TRBV6-5, the J gene TRBJ1-3; D is uncertain. The receptor was isolated from an adult who received the AZD1222 COVID-19 vaccine. CDR3 in DNA: TGTGCCAGCAGTTACTCGTTAAGTCGGGAAAACACCATATATTTT. It is translated as CASSYSLSRENTIYF.